These 23 T cell receptor beta chains were all obtained from the same sample, sequenced in a study of shared clonotypes between healthy human individuals. TCRdb's copy holds only in-frame clones and misses some; the assay was immunoSEQ multiplex PCR. The table lists roughly 500,000 clones, 90% to 97% of them singletons. Material for sequencing was naive CD4+ T cells sorted from blood. Sample subset: CD45RA+ positively selected. These receptors all come from a woman younger than 45 in good health.

V gene TRBV2 combines with J gene TRBJ1-4; D not resolved. Trimming removed 4 bases from V and 8 bases from J, with 17 bases in between. Germline loops: CDR1 SNHLY, CDR2 FYNNEI. This CDR3 region has 15 residues. CDR3 nucleotide sequence: TGTGCCAGCAGTGGCAGGAGTCGGGTTTCGGAAAAACTGTTTTTT. This translates into CASSGRSRVSEKLFF. Drawing the rest from reference TRBV2 and TRBJ1-4, the complete variable domain is EPEVTQTPSHQVTQMGQEVILRCVPISNHLYFYWYRQILGQKVEFLVSFYNNEISEKSEIFDDQFSVERPDGSNFTLKIRSTKLEDSAMYFCASSGRSRVSEKLFFGSGTQLSVL.

This chain links TRBV7-9 with TRBJ2-2; D is ambiguous. The length of the CDR3 is 14 residues. V was pared by 5 bases and J by 1 base, with 8 bases between. Germline V lookup: CDR1 SEHNR, CDR2 FQNEAQ (reference sequence). The CDR3 loop reads CASSGRLNTGELFF. CDR3 sequence (DNA): TGTGCCAGCAGCGGCCGACTGAACACCGGGGAGCTGTTTTTT.

This clone appeared once. The V gene is TRBV5-8, the J gene TRBJ2-7, with 8 bases aligning to TRBD2. Germline trimming cut 4 bases from V and 2 bases from J; bases unmatched to any gene: 8. Germline V gene sequence: CDR1 SGHTS, CDR2 YDEGEE. This CDR3 spans 15 amino acids. CDR3: CASSQVTSETYEQYF. The CDR3 coding sequence is TGTGCCAGCAGCCAAGTGACTAGCGAGACCTACGAGCAGTACTTC.

The rearrangement links TRBV19 to TRBJ2-7, with 7 bases matching TRBD1. With V trimmed by 4 bases and J by 0 bases, 9 bases remained unmatched. The CDR3 loop spans 16 amino acids. Germline V gene sequence: CDR1 LNHDA, CDR2 SQIVND (reference sequence). The CDR3, as DNA: TGTGCCAGTAGTACCAACCGGGACAGTAGCTCCTACGAGCAGTACTTC. Protein product: CASSTNRDSSSYEQYF.

The V and J genes are TRBV28 and TRBJ2-7, with D perhaps TRBD1 (5 bases). With 7 bases removed from V and 3 bases from J, the gap between germline ends came to 19 bases. Per the germline V gene, CDR1 is MDHEN and CDR2 is SYDVKM. CDR3 length: 15 residues. The CDR3 region is CASIDSRAKLYEQYF. In nucleotides, the CDR3 is TGTGCCAGCATCGATAGCAGGGCAAAGCTCTACGAGCAGTACTTC.

This clone was seen a single time. The chain combines TRBV7-6 with TRBJ1-1; the D is unclear. The CDR3 contains 15 residues. Germline V CDR1 and CDR2: SGHVS, FNYEAQ. The ends were cut back, 6 bases at V and 4 bases at J, with 18 bases in the middle. CDR3 amino acids: CASSSPFGVSTEAFF. Written as DNA, the CDR3 is TGTGCCAGCAGTTCTCCCTTTGGCGTTTCCACTGAAGCTTTCTTT.

V and J are TRBV10-1 and TRBJ2-5; D gene unclear. Germline V gene lookup returns CDR1 WNHNN and CDR2 SYGVQD (reference sequence). This CDR3 has 12 amino acids. V lost 2 bases and J 1 base, leaving 2 bases between the germline ends. The CDR3 spells CASSESQETQYF. CDR3 DNA sequence: TGCGCCAGCAGTGAGAGCCAAGAGACCCAGTACTTC.

This sequence joins TRBV4-1 and TRBJ2-7, with D possibly being TRBD1 (5 bases). Germline-derived CDR1 and CDR2 are MGHRA and YSYEKL. The CDR3 has 16 amino acids. V gave up 1 base and J gave up 3 bases, with 16 bases separating them. The CDR3 DNA reads as TGCGCCAGCAGCCAAGTGGGGCAGGGAATACGCTACGAGCAGTACTTC. Amino acid sequence: CASSQVGQGIRYEQYF.

The chain uses TRBV7-2 and TRBJ2-1, with no clear D. This CDR3 contains 15 residues. Germline-derived CDR1 and CDR2 are SGHTA and FQGNSA. The V gene lost 4 bases and the J gene lost 2 bases, with 12 bases spanning the gap. This CDR3 reads CASSSRRVTYNEQFF. For the CDR3, the DNA is TGTGCCAGCAGCTCAAGACGTGTAACCTACAATGAGCAGTTCTTC. The full variable domain, rest sourced from reference TRBV7-2 and TRBJ2-1, is GAGVSQSPSNKVTEKGKDVELRCDPISGHTALYWYRQSLGQGLEFLIYFQGNSAPDKSGLPSDRFSAERTGGSVSTLTIQRTQQEDSAVYLCASSSRRVTYNEQFFGPGTRLTVL.

The chain links TRBV18 to TRBJ2-7; perhaps D is TRBD1 or TRBD2 (5 bases each). This CDR3 has 14 residues. V gave up 4 bases and J gave up 4 bases, with 14 bases separating them. CDR1 is KGHSH and CDR2 is LQKENI in the germline V gene. CDR3 protein: CASSLGTVGYEQYF. The CDR3 bases are TGTGCCAGCTCACTCGGGACCGTGGGGTACGAGCAGTACTTC.

J is TRBJ2-5 and V is TRBV6-1; D call uncertain. Germline CDR1 and CDR2: MNHNS and SASEGT. Trimming cost V 3 bases and J 2 bases, with 13 bases left between them. This CDR3 comprises 15 residues. CDR3 region: CASSEAPEFQETQYF. DNA of the CDR3: TGTGCCAGCAGTGAGGCGCCGGAGTTTCAAGAGACCCAGTACTTC.

CDR3 protein: CASSVAAGTGASEAFF. The CDR3 region has the DNA TGTGCCAGCAGCGTAGCGGCCGGGACAGGGGCCTCTGAAGCTTTCTTT. The V gene is TRBV9, the J gene TRBJ1-1, with 10 bases matching TRBD1. The CDR3 runs to 16 residues. J was trimmed by 6 bases and V by 0 bases; bases with no gene match: 8. CDR1 and CDR2 from the germline V gene are SGDLS and YYNGEE.

Note on this clone: At one boundary the junction diverges from the germline segment, which might be a read error. V is TRBV6-1 and J is TRBJ1-2, with TRBD1 as a possible D gene (6 bases). CDR1 and CDR2 from the germline V gene are MNHNS and SASEGT. This CDR3 contains 13 residues. CDR3 sequence (DNA): TGTGCCAGCAGCGAAGGGGGTAGCTATGGCTACACCTTC. It yields the protein CASSEGGSYGYTF.

The chain links TRBV7-8 to TRBJ2-7, with D possibly being TRBD1 or TRBD2 (6 bases each). Germline lookup yields CDR1 SGHVS and CDR2 FQNEAQ. The CDR3 is 15 amino acids. Trimming took 2 bases from V and 2 from J, leaving 13 bases between them. The chain's CDR3 is CASSLSRDITYEQYF. CDR3 DNA sequence: TGTGCCAGCAGCTTATCGCGGGACATAACCTACGAGCAGTACTTC.

The chain carries TRBV5-1 and TRBJ2-7; D is unclear. Trimming cost V 4 bases and J 0 bases, with 8 bases left between them. Germline-derived CDR1 and CDR2 are SGHRS and YFSETQ. The CDR3 runs to 13 residues. The chain's CDR3 is CASSPSPSYEQYF. The CDR3 DNA reads as TGCGCCAGCAGCCCTTCTCCCTCCTACGAGCAGTACTTC.

The genes are TRBV28 and TRBJ2-2; no clear D gene. V lost 6 bases, J lost 6 bases, and 11 bases lay in between. Germline CDR1 is MDHEN and CDR2 is SYDVKM. CDR3 length: 13 residues. CDR3 region: CASSRSVAGELFF. The CDR3 bases are TGTGCCAGCAGCAGGAGTGTGGCCGGGGAGCTGTTTTTT. The full variable domain, with the rest looked up from reference TRBV28 and TRBJ2-2, is DVKVTQSSRYLVKRTGEKVFLECVQDMDHENMFWYRQDPGLGLRLIYFSYDVKMKEKGDIPEGYSVSREKKERFSLILESASTNQTSMYLCASSRSVAGELFFGEGSRLTVL.

As for this clone: Different DNA sequences within this sample yield the same CDR3. The chain has TRBV5-1 and TRBJ2-5, with 8 bases identical to TRBD2. V shed 0 bases, J shed 2 bases, and the junction held 3 bases outside the gene matches. Germline-derived CDR1 and CDR2 are SGHRS and YFSETQ. The CDR3 is 15 residues long. The CDR3 is CASSLGLAGQETQYF. The CDR3, as DNA: TGCGCCAGCAGCTTGGGTTTAGCGGGACAAGAGACCCAGTACTTC.

This chain connects TRBV7-3 to TRBJ2-7, with a weak D call TRBD1 (5 bases). V dropped 5 bases and J dropped 2 bases, with 13 bases sitting between them. The CDR3 length is 14 residues. Germline CDR1 and CDR2: SGHTA and FQGTGA. The CDR3 loop is CASSPGSPPYEQYF. CDR3 DNA sequence: TGTGCCAGCAGCCCAGGGTCACCCCCCTACGAGCAGTACTTC. Based on the CDR3 plus reference TRBV7-3 and TRBJ2-7, the full variable domain is GAGVSQTPSNKVTEKGKYVELRCDPISGHTALYWYRQSLGQGPEFLIYFQGTGAADDSGLPNDRFFAVRPEGSVSTLKIQRTERGDSAVYLCASSPGSPPYEQYFGPGTRLTVT.

The sample holds one count of this clone. This sequence joins TRBV7-8 and TRBJ1-1; 10 bases map to TRBD1. There are 16 residues in the CDR3. The ends lost 0 bases at V and 4 bases at J; junction bases unmatched: 5. Germline values: CDR1 SGHVS, CDR2 FQNEAQ. The DNA of the CDR3 is TGTGCCAGCAGCTTAGCGGGACAGGGGACGGCCACTGAAGCTTTCTTT. This translates into CASSLAGQGTATEAFF.

The chain carries TRBV27 and TRBJ1-2; the D gene is possibly TRBD1 (5 bases). Trimming pared 2 bases from V and 5 bases from J, leaving 15 bases between. Germline CDR1 reads MNHEY; CDR2 reads SMNVEV (reference sequence). The CDR3 runs 15 residues. This chain's CDR3 is CASSLERGAGYGYTF. The CDR3 DNA is TGTGCCAGCAGTTTAGAGCGGGGCGCAGGTTATGGCTACACCTTC.

The rearrangement joins TRBV29-1 to TRBJ2-5, with 11 bases fitting TRBD2. The CDR3 loop spans 14 amino acids. V shed 6 bases and J 2 bases; nucleotides not matched to a gene: 5. In germline, CDR1 is SQVTM, CDR2 ANQGSEA. The CDR3 loop reads CSVVAGGPQETQYF. DNA for the CDR3: TGCAGCGTCGTAGCGGGAGGGCCGCAAGAGACCCAGTACTTC.

The chain couples TRBV27 to TRBJ1-5, with unresolved D. Germline V lookup: CDR1 MNHEY, CDR2 SMNVEV (reference sequence). The CDR3 loop spans 14 amino acids. The germline V and J ends were trimmed by 5 bases and 0 bases, with 8 bases remaining between them. The CDR3 sequence: CASSAPNSNQPQHF. The CDR3, as DNA: TGTGCCAGCAGTGCCCCGAATAGCAATCAGCCCCAGCATTTT.

This chain uses TRBV5-5 with TRBJ2-5; the match to TRBD1 covers 7 bases. The V and J ends lost 4 bases and 4 bases, in that order; junction bases with no gene match: 7. The length of the CDR3 is 14 residues. Looked up from germline, CDR1 is SGHKS and CDR2 is YYEKEE (reference sequence). DNA of the CDR3: TGTGCCAGCAGCCCGTACAGGGGACGAGAGACCCAGTACTTC. Its protein is CASSPYRGRETQYF.